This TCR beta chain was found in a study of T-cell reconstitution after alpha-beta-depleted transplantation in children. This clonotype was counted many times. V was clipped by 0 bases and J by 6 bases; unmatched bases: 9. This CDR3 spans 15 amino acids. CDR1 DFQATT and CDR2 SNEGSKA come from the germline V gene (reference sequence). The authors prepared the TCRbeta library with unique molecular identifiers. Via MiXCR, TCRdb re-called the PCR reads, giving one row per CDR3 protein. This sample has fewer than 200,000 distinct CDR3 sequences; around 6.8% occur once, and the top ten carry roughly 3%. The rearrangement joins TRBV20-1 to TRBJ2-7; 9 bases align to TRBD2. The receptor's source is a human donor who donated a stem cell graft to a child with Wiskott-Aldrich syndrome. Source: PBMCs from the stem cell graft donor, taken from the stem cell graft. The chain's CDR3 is CSARDRSGSRGEQYF. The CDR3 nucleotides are TGCAGTGCTAGAGATCGTAGCGGGAGCAGAGGCGAGCAGTACTTC.